The next 32 T cell receptor beta chains were all read from a single sample in a study of blood T cell repertoires in COVID-19. Sequencing was performed with immunoSEQ multiplex PCR; in TCRdb, only in-frame clones are kept and a portion is missing. The data show about 230,000 clones, roughly 80% seen once. The specimen sequenced was peripheral blood. All receptors come from an elderly woman with COVID-19, enrolled during active disease.

This clone was seen a single time. The chain is built from TRBV3-1 (or the pseudogene TRBV3-2) and TRBJ2-7; maybe TRBD2 (6 bases). CDR1 LGHDT and CDR2 YNNKEL come from the germline V gene (reference sequence). The CDR3 spans 18 residues. The V gene lost 4 bases and the J gene lost 6 bases, with 28 bases spanning the gap. CDR3 nucleotides: TGTGCCAGCAGCCGACTCCCCCAGGCCCGGGGAGGATCCGGCGAGCAGTACTTC. Its translation: CASSRLPQARGGSGEQYF.

This sequence joins TRBV7-2 and TRBJ2-3, with D possibly matching TRBD2 (6 bases). V was shortened by 5 bases and J by 5 bases, with 11 bases between the two germline ends. The length of the CDR3 is 13 residues. Germline assignment: CDR1 SGHTA and CDR2 FQGNSA. The CDR3 reads CASSRDFQDTQYF. The CDR3 bases are TGTGCCAGCAGCCGGGACTTCCAAGATACGCAGTATTTT.

The chain has TRBV9 and TRBJ2-5, with 10 bases aligning to TRBD1. V was clipped by 2 bases and J by 3 bases; unmatched bases: 10. Germline V gene sequence: CDR1 SGDLS, CDR2 YYNGEE. The CDR3 has 17 residues. The DNA of the CDR3 is TGTGCCAGCAGCGTCCCGGCTTTTGGGACAGGGGAAGAGACCCAGTACTTC. It specifies CASSVPAFGTGEETQYF.

This clone was counted only a few times. The chain joins TRBV20-1 to TRBJ1-1; D is unresolved. Looked up from germline, CDR1 is DFQATT and CDR2 is SNEGSKA (reference sequence). This CDR3 has 11 residues. The ends were cut back, 6 bases at V and 3 bases at J, with 8 bases in the middle. CDR3 region: CSAVQYTEAFF. The CDR3 DNA reads as TGCAGTGCCGTGCAGTACACTGAAGCTTTCTTT.

The rearrangement uses TRBV5-1 and TRBJ1-1, with D tentatively TRBD1 (5 bases). This CDR3 has 11 amino acids. Germline-derived CDR1 and CDR2 are SGHRS and YFSETQ. V was clipped by 2 bases and J by 12 bases, with 11 bases between them. The CDR3 sequence: CASSLGAGTFF. The CDR3 DNA is TGCGCCAGCAGCTTAGGGGCAGGAACTTTCTTT.

The chain uses TRBV10-3 and TRBJ1-2; unclear D gene. CDR3 length equals 14 residues. CDR1 is ENHRY and CDR2 is SYGVKD in the germline V gene. V was clipped by 4 bases and J by 0 bases, with 9 bases between them. DNA for the CDR3: TGTGCCATCAGTGCCGGGAGAGCTAACTATGGCTACACCTTC. Residues: CAISAGRANYGYTF.

The table lists this clone with a few counts. The chain recombines TRBV4-1 with TRBJ2-7, with TRBD1 matching over 10 bases. This CDR3 contains 14 residues. With 4 bases clipped from V and 2 bases from J, the junction kept 2 bases outside the gene matches. Germline-derived CDR1 and CDR2 are MGHRA and YSYEKL. DNA of the CDR3: TGCGCCAGCAGCCTTGGACAGGGGGCCTACGAGCAGTACTTC. This codes for CASSLGQGAYEQYF.

This chain links TRBV27 with TRBJ1-2, with D unclear. Trimming shortened V by 0 bases and J by 8 bases, and 16 bases separated the two germline ends. Germline assignment: CDR1 MNHEY and CDR2 SMNVEV (reference sequence). The CDR3 sequence is 15 residues long. The CDR3 sequence is CASSLSGRPSAGYTF. CDR3 sequence (DNA): TGTGCCAGCAGTTTATCGGGCAGGCCTTCAGCCGGCTACACCTTC.

The genes are TRBV7-6 and TRBJ1-5, with D uncertain. V was clipped by 5 bases and J by 4 bases, with 21 bases between them. Germline V lookup: CDR1 SGHVS, CDR2 FNYEAQ. The length of the CDR3 is 17 residues. The CDR3 loop is CASSPGMEGGVNQPQHF. The CDR3 bases are TGTGCCAGCAGCCCCGGAATGGAGGGCGGGGTAAATCAGCCCCAGCATTTT.

The chain joins TRBV5-5 to TRBJ2-3; maybe TRBD2 (6 bases). V shed 2 bases and J shed 6 bases, with 16 bases lying between them. Germline V lookup: CDR1 SGHKS, CDR2 YYEKEE (reference sequence). CDR3 size: 15 residues. CDR3 bases: TGTGCCAGCAGCTTCGGTCCTACGGGGAGGGATACGCAGTATTTT. This encodes CASSFGPTGRDTQYF.

The chain couples TRBV7-9 to TRBJ2-7; TRBD2 is a possible D gene (5 bases). The CDR3 totals 15 residues. V lost 6 bases and J 2 bases, leaving 17 bases between the germline ends. The germline CDR1 and CDR2 sequences are SEHNR and FQNEAQ (reference sequence). In nucleotides, the CDR3 is TGTGCCAGCAGTCTTAGCCGGACTGGACCCTACGAGCAGTACTTC. Protein product: CASSLSRTGPYEQYF. The full variable domain, with the rest looked up from reference TRBV7-9 and TRBJ2-7, is DTGVSQNPRHKITKRGQNVTFRCDPISEHNRLYWYRQTLGQGPEFLTYFQNEAQLEKSRLLSDRFSAERPKGSFSTLEIQRTEQGDSAMYLCASSLSRTGPYEQYFGPGTRLTVT.

The V gene is TRBV3-1 (or the pseudogene TRBV3-2), the J gene TRBJ1-6, with D perhaps TRBD1 (5 bases). Trimming removed 1 base from V and 9 bases from J, with 16 bases in between. The CDR3 sequence is 16 residues long. From germline, CDR1 is LGHDT and CDR2 YNNKEL (reference sequence). The CDR3 here is CASSQGVGQGSSPLHF. The CDR3 DNA is TGTGCCAGCAGCCAAGGGGTAGGGCAGGGTAGTTCACCCCTCCACTTT.

The genes are TRBV5-4 and TRBJ2-2; 7 nucleotides agree with TRBD1. V trimming: 5 bases; J trimming: 6 bases; junction bases outside the gene matches: 7. In germline, CDR1 is SGHNT, CDR2 YYREEE (reference sequence). The CDR3 runs to 14 residues. The CDR3 coding sequence is TGTGCCAGCAGTCGTAACGACAGGGCCGGGGAGCTGTTTTTT. It yields the protein CASSRNDRAGELFF.

V usage is TRBV9 and J usage is TRBJ2-3; 7 positions agree with TRBD2. This CDR3 has 15 residues. Trimming took 4 bases from V and 6 from J; bases not matched to a gene: 11. CDR1 SGDLS and CDR2 YYNGEE come from the germline V gene. The CDR3 sequence: CASSPWGGEGDTQYF. CDR3 DNA: TGTGCCAGCAGCCCCTGGGGAGGGGAGGGGGATACGCAGTATTTT. The full variable domain, its missing parts supplied by reference TRBV9 and TRBJ2-3, is DSGVTQTPKHLITATGQRVTLRCSPRSGDLSVYWYQQSLDQGLQFLIQYYNGEERAKGNILERFSAQQFPDLHSELNLSSLELGDSALYFCASSPWGGEGDTQYFGPGTRLTVL.

This chain joins TRBV5-1 and TRBJ2-1; TRBD1 matches 9 bases. CDR1 SGHRS and CDR2 YFSETQ come from the germline V gene. The CDR3 extends over 15 amino acids. V lost 4 bases, J lost 9 bases, and 11 bases stayed unmatched. DNA for the CDR3: TGCGCCAGCAGCATCCGGGACAGGGATTTGAGTGAGCAGTTCTTC. This codes for CASSIRDRDLSEQFF.

This clone was counted at least ten times. The V call is TRBV30, the J call TRBJ2-7; 7 positions agree with TRBD2. With 8 bases clipped from V and 8 bases from J, the junction kept 12 bases outside the gene matches. Germline values: CDR1 GTSNPN, CDR2 SVGIG (reference sequence). This CDR3 spans 12 amino acids. The CDR3 DNA sequence: TGTGCCGGTTCTAGCGGCACTTTCCAGCAGTACTTC. Amino acids: CAGSSGTFQQYF. Using reference TRBV30 and TRBJ2-7 for the parts outside the CDR3, the full variable domain is SQTIHQWPATLVQPVGSPLSLECTVEGTSNPNLYWYRQAAGRGLQLLFYSVGIGQISSEVPQNLSASRPQDRQFILSSKKLLLSDSGFYLCAGSSGTFQQYFGPGTRLTVT.

The chain joins TRBV5-1 to TRBJ1-1; TRBD1 is a possible D gene (6 bases). This CDR3 has 13 residues. Per germline, CDR1 SGHRS and CDR2 YFSETQ. Trimming pared 3 bases from V and 1 base from J, leaving 7 bases between. The CDR3 reads CASSWDTNTEAFF. Here the CDR3 DNA reads TGCGCCAGCAGCTGGGACACGAACACTGAAGCTTTCTTT.

This clone occurred a few times. The V gene is TRBV30, the J gene TRBJ2-7; D perhaps matches TRBD2 (7 bases). CDR1 GTSNPN and CDR2 SVGIG come from the germline V gene (reference sequence). Trimming pared 3 bases from V and 9 bases from J, leaving 15 bases between. CDR3 length equals 12 residues. In DNA form, the CDR3 reads TGTGCCTGGAGCCAAGGGGGGGGGCTGCAGTACTTC. The encoded protein is CAWSQGGGLQYF.

The chain joins TRBV9 to TRBJ2-1; 15 bases are a match to TRBD2. CDR3 length: 18 residues. CDR1 is SGDLS and CDR2 is YYNGEE in the germline V gene. The J segment lost 0 bases and the V segment lost 3 bases, leaving 4 bases of the junction unmatched. CDR3 nucleotide sequence: TGTGCCAGCAGCGGGGGACTAGCGGGAGGTAGCTCCTACAATGAGCAGTTCTTC. Its protein is CASSGGLAGGSSYNEQFF.

The chain combines TRBV11-2 with TRBJ1-2, with D possibly being TRBD1 (6 bases). V was clipped by 4 bases and J by 2 bases, with 17 bases between them. This CDR3 contains 16 residues. Germline lookup yields CDR1 SGHAT and CDR2 FQNNGV. DNA of the CDR3: TGTGCCAGCAGCTCCTCCCGGGGGGCCGGGAACTATGGCTACACCTTC. Its protein product is CASSSSRGAGNYGYTF. Variable domain in full (rest from reference TRBV11-2 and TRBJ1-2): EAGVAQSPRYKIIEKRQSVAFWCNPISGHATLYWYQQILGQGPKLLIQFQNNGVVDDSQLPKDRFSAERLKGVDSTLKIQPAKLEDSAVYLCASSSSRGAGNYGYTFGSGTRLTVV.

The chain couples TRBV2 to TRBJ1-5; D might be TRBD1 (6 bases). Germline values: CDR1 SNHLY, CDR2 FYNNEI. The V end was cut by 7 bases, the J end by 7 bases, with 17 bases between. The CDR3 extends over 14 amino acids. This chain's CDR3 is CASMGTGTGQPQHF. CDR3 bases: TGTGCCAGCATGGGCACAGGGACGGGACAGCCCCAGCATTTT. The complete variable domain, with remaining parts taken from reference TRBV2 and TRBJ1-5, reads EPEVTQTPSHQVTQMGQEVILRCVPISNHLYFYWYRQILGQKVEFLVSFYNNEISEKSEIFDDQFSVERPDGSNFTLKIRSTKLEDSAMYFCASMGTGTGQPQHFGDGTRLSIL.

The rearrangement uses TRBV30 and TRBJ1-3; 9 bases map to TRBD1. The CDR3 has 15 residues. Trimming cost V 4 bases and J 4 bases; bases outside gene matches: 8. In germline, CDR1 is GTSNPN, CDR2 SVGIG (reference sequence). The CDR3 protein is CAWNRDRVSGNTIYF. CDR3 DNA: TGTGCCTGGAACCGGGACAGGGTATCCGGAAACACCATATATTTT.

This chain connects TRBV2 to TRBJ1-1, with 9 bases fitting TRBD1. The germline gives CDR1 SNHLY, CDR2 FYNNEI. CDR3 size: 17 residues. The junction had 13 bases not matched to a gene; V was cut back by 6 bases and J by 2 bases. CDR3 nucleotide sequence: TGTGCCAGCAGCCTCGGACAGGGGTCTACAATTAACACTGAAGCTTTCTTT. Protein: CASSLGQGSTINTEAFF. Full variable domain (remainder filled in from reference TRBV2 and TRBJ1-1): EPEVTQTPSHQVTQMGQEVILRCVPISNHLYFYWYRQILGQKVEFLVSFYNNEISEKSEIFDDQFSVERPDGSNFTLKIRSTKLEDSAMYFCASSLGQGSTINTEAFFGQGTRLTVV.

This chain links TRBV18 with TRBJ1-2; 10 bases are a match to TRBD1. The length of the CDR3 is 16 residues. Trimming cost V 8 bases and J 8 bases; bases outside gene matches: 17. The germline V gene encodes CDR1 KGHSH and CDR2 LQKENI. CDR3 amino acids: CASGPGQGFEEGGYTF. In DNA, the CDR3 is TGTGCCAGCGGGCCGGGACAGGGGTTTGAAGAGGGAGGCTACACCTTC.

The chain recombines TRBV4-1 with TRBJ2-7; D ambiguous. The V end lost 0 bases, the J end lost 2 bases, and 14 bases lay between the germline ends. CDR3 length equals 16 residues. Germline CDR1 MGHRA, CDR2 YSYEKL. CDR3 bases: TGCGCCAGCAGCCAAGACCATTCTACAGCAACCTACGAGCAGTACTTC. Its translation is CASSQDHSTATYEQYF.

The chain carries TRBV3-1 (or the pseudogene TRBV3-2) and TRBJ2-6; no reliable D call. V lost 4 bases to trimming and J lost 0 bases, with 10 bases between them. Germline V CDR1 and CDR2: LGHDT, YNNKEL (reference sequence). This CDR3 region has 16 residues. The CDR3 DNA sequence: TGTGCCAGCAGCCCCCCCGGTTTCTCTGGGGCCAACGTCCTGACTTTC. It specifies CASSPPGFSGANVLTF.

V usage is TRBV18 and J usage is TRBJ2-7; 7 nucleotides align to TRBD2. V shed 1 base and J 3 bases; nucleotides not matched to a gene: 0. The germline gives CDR1 KGHSH, CDR2 LQKENI. There are 13 residues in the CDR3. The CDR3 DNA reads as TGTGCCAGCTCACCACAGCGGGACTACGAGCAGTACTTC. The encoded protein is CASSPQRDYEQYF.

V usage is TRBV30 and J usage is TRBJ1-1; possibly TRBD1 for D (5 bases). The ends were cut back, 5 bases at V and 1 base at J, with 11 bases in the middle. This CDR3 spans 13 amino acids. Germline lookup yields CDR1 GTSNPN and CDR2 SVGIG (reference sequence). In DNA, the CDR3 is TGTGCCTGGGGCCGGGGGGGGAACACTGAAGCTTTCTTT. This sequence encodes CAWGRGGNTEAFF.

The chain carries TRBV6-1 and TRBJ2-7; TRBD2 is a possible D gene (5 bases). The germline gives CDR1 MNHNS, CDR2 SASEGT. The CDR3 length is 13 residues. Between the trimmed V and J ends, which lost 2 bases and 4 bases, there was a span of 9 bases. In DNA, the CDR3 is TGTGCCAGCAGTGAATTCACGGGGTACGAGCAGTACTTC. It codes for CASSEFTGYEQYF.

The chain employs TRBV27 and TRBJ1-1; no clear D. V was trimmed by 2 bases and J by 11 bases, leaving 12 bases between them. CDR3 size: 12 residues. Germline-derived CDR1 and CDR2 are MNHEY and SMNVEV (reference sequence). CDR3 residues: CASSLLPGEAFF. CDR3 DNA sequence: TGTGCCAGCAGTTTACTTCCGGGAGAGGCTTTCTTT.

The count of this clone is one. J is TRBJ2-3 and V is TRBV9; the match to TRBD1 covers 9 bases. J gave up 4 bases and V 4 bases, and 19 bases lay outside the gene matches. The germline CDR1 and CDR2 sequences are SGDLS and YYNGEE. The CDR3 length is 19 residues. CDR3 sequence reads: CASSTSDRGGALGSDTQYF. In DNA, the CDR3 is TGTGCCAGCAGCACCTCGGACAGGGGAGGGGCACTTGGTTCAGATACGCAGTATTTT.

The V call is TRBV28, the J call TRBJ1-5, with 7 bases lining up with TRBD1. Germline V CDR1 and CDR2: MDHEN, SYDVKM. Losses at the gene ends were 11 bases for V and 2 bases for J; bases not matched to a gene: 3. The CDR3 extends over 12 amino acids. The CDR3 DNA reads TGTGCCCATCAGGGGGGCAATCAGCCCCAGCATTTT. Translation: CAHQGGNQPQHF.